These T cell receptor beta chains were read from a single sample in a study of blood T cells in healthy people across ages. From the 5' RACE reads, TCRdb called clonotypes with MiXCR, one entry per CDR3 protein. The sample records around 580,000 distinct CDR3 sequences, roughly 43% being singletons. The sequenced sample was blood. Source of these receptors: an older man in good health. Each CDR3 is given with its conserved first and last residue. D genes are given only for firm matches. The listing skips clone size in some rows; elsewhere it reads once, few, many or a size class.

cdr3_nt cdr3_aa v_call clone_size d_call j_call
TGCGCCAGCAGCTTGAAAACAGGGCATAATTCACCCCTCCACTTT CASSLKTGHNSPLHF TRBV5-1 NA NA TRBJ1-6
TGTGCCAGCAGCCCCCGAGGGGAAGCGGGCCGCTACGAGCAGTACTTC CASSPRGEAGRYEQYF TRBV3-1 NA NA TRBJ2-7
TGCGCCAGCAGCTTGGATGGACAGCTTCAGGGCTACACCTTC CASSLDGQLQGYTF TRBV5-1 few NA TRBJ1-2
TGCAGCGTTGAAAAGGACAGGGGCTATGGCTACACCTTC CSVEKDRGYGYTF TRBV29-1 NA TRBD1 TRBJ1-2
TGTGCCAGCAGCCACTGGAGCGCTGAGGGGGGTGTGGATGAGCAGTACTTC CASSHWSAEGGVDEQYF TRBV14 NA NA TRBJ2-7
TGCGCCAGCAGCTCAACAGGGGGATATGAGAAACTGTTTTTT CASSSTGGYEKLFF TRBV5-1 NA TRBD1 TRBJ1-4
TGTGCCAGCAGCATCAGGGCTGGGGACCAAGAGACCCAGTACTTC CASSIRAGDQETQYF TRBV7-2 NA NA TRBJ2-5
TGCAGTGCTCAATGGGGGCCAGATACGCAGTATTTT CSAQWGPDTQYF TRBV20-1 NA NA TRBJ2-3
TGCAGTGCGAAAGGCCTAGCGGGAGTGGTCTACGAGCAGTACTTC CSAKGLAGVVYEQYF TRBV20-1 once TRBD2 TRBJ2-7
TGCGCCAGCAGTGACGGGGGGACAGGGGCTTCCACAGATACGCAGTATTTT CASSDGGTGASTDTQYF TRBV10-2 NA TRBD1 TRBJ2-3
TGCAGCGTTGGGGCTGGTTACACCGGGGAGCTGTTTTTT CSVGAGYTGELFF TRBV29-1 NA NA TRBJ2-2
TGTGCCAGCAGTACACAGGGGACTTCGGGGACTGAAGCTTTCTTT CASSTQGTSGTEAFF TRBV28 NA TRBD1 TRBJ1-1
TGTACCAGCAGCGCGGGCGGGGTGAACACTGAAGCTTTCTTT CTSSAGGVNTEAFF TRBV9 NA NA TRBJ1-1
TGTGCCAGCAGCTCCTCGGGACTAGCGGGGCCTAGGGAGCAGTTCTTC CASSSSGLAGPREQFF TRBV7-3 NA TRBD2 TRBJ2-1
TGTGCCAGCAGCTTAAGTGGGGGGCGGACTGAAGCTTTCTTT CASSLSGGRTEAFF TRBV7-2 NA NA TRBJ1-1
TGTGCCAGCAGCCAAGACGCGGCAGCCTCCTTGTACGAGCAGTACTTC CASSQDAAASLYEQYF TRBV4-2 few NA TRBJ2-7
TGTGCCAGCAGCTCTTGGGCCCTAGCGGGGGGAAACTACAATGAGCAGTTCTTC CASSSWALAGGNYNEQFF TRBV7-9 NA TRBD2 TRBJ2-1